This TCR beta chain was captured in a study of cytomegalovirus exposure and HLA in healthy donors. V gave up 3 bases and J gave up 5 bases, with 17 bases separating them. CDR3 length: 16 amino acids. Germline V gene lookup returns CDR1 MDHEN and CDR2 SYDVKM. Assay: immunoSEQ multiplex PCR; the TCRdb copy retains only in-frame clones and omits some. The sample consists of 55,000 to 70,000 clones, 90% to 95% of them appearing once. In regard to this clone: Its antigen is unknown.

Study findings and constraints: While the bulk of TCR sequences proved rare, some public TCRs turned up in many donors.

The genes are TRBV28 and TRBJ2-1; D possibly corresponds to TRBD1 (5 bases). Material for sequencing was PBMCs. This clonotype originated in a woman aged 30 to 39 in good health and CMV-seronegative. CDR3: CASSFNQGAVNNEQFF. DNA of the CDR3: TGTGCCAGCAGTTTTAACCAGGGTGCGGTCAACAATGAGCAGTTCTTC.